This T cell receptor (beta chain) originates from a study of T-cell reconstitution after alpha-beta-depleted transplantation in children. Overall study findings and caveats: There were reportedly several hundred expanded graft clones from which alpha-beta T cells came about two months after transplant.

TCRbeta library construction was performed incorporating unique molecular identifiers. From the PCR reads, TCRdb called clonotypes with MiXCR, one entry per CDR3 protein. The profile shows about 600,000 distinct CDR3 sequences, 10% to 15% of them singletons. This clonotype was observed a few times. The target antigen is unknown. This clonotype was obtained from a male patient between 10 and 17 years old who had a stem cell transplant for acute myeloid leukemia, so the T cells may come from the graft donor. The sample here was PBMCs, mostly from graft donor cells, taken 360 days after TCRalphabeta/CD19-depleted stem cell transplant.

The DNA for the CDR3 is TGTGCCAGCAGCTCGCCGGGACCTCTCAGGGGAGAAGTGAGGGTCACGCAAGAGACCCAGTACTTC. Its protein is CASSSPGPLRGEVRVTQETQYF. The chain uses TRBV7-1 and TRBJ2-5; D perhaps matches TRBD1 (6 bases). TRBV7-1 is classed as an ORF, of uncertain function. CDR3 length equals 22 residues. Trimming removed 3 bases at V and 2 bases at J, with 34 bases between.